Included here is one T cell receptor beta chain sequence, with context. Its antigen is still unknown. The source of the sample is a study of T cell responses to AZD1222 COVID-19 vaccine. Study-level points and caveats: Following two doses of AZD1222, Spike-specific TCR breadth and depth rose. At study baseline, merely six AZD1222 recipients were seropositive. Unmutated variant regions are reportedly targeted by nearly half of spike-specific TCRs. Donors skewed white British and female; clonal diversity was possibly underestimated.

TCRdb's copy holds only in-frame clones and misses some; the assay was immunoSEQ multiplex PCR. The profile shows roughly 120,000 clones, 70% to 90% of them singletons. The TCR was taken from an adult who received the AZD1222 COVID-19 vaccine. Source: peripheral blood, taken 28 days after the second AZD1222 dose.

The CDR3 bases are TGTGCCAGCAGCCCCGGGACCAGTTCTAGTGAGCAGTTCTTC. Protein sequence: CASSPGTSSSEQFF. The chain employs TRBV7-9 and TRBJ2-1; D could derive from TRBD1 or TRBD2 (5 bases each). Germline lookup yields CDR1 SEHNR and CDR2 FQNEAQ (reference sequence). This CDR3 is built from 14 residues. V was pared by 5 bases and J by 9 bases, with 17 bases between. The full variable domain, in which reference TRBV7-9 and TRBJ2-1 provide the parts outside the CDR3, is DTGVSQNPRHKITKRGQNVTFRCDPISEHNRLYWYRQTLGQGPEFLTYFQNEAQLEKSRLLSDRFSAERPKGSFSTLEIQRTEQGDSAMYLCASSPGTSSSEQFFGPGTRLTVL.